This TCR beta chain was sequenced in a study of post-analysis software for immune sequencing data (dated by TCRdb to between 2014 and 2017). Context from the whole study: The recorded disease courses included relapsing-remitting, secondary progressive and progressive-relapsing multiple sclerosis, and some patients had no subtype annotation. Patient repertoires were compared against roughly 11 previously published healthy control repertoires from donors aged roughly 6 to 25 years. A subset of samples was prepared in parallel using single-end sample barcoding, then pooled and co-amplified after Illumina adapter ligation. The paper as a whole reports these results and caveats: The multiple sclerosis patient group was slightly younger than the control group. Normalized Chao1 diversity was significantly lower in multiple sclerosis patients than controls, suggesting substantial peripheral T-cell clonal expansion. Direct clustering with F measure showed strong co-clustering of samples prepared in the same batch, prompting a batch-effect correction. Significantly higher frequencies in patients than in controls were found for roughly 5 TRBV segments, including TRBV5-6, TRBV5-1 and TRBV20-1.

The CDR3 runs 17 amino acids, cysteine and phenylalanine included. Only the CDR3 DNA stays, 51 bases, in frame from base 1. V loses 2 bases, J loses 2 bases, and the germline ends lie 19 bases apart. CDR1 is given as MNHEY and CDR2 as SVGAGI, both from the germline V gene. A remark on this clonotype: The target of this receptor is not known. There are no base qualities to consult, and no much larger clone falls within one base.

TCR beta repertoires were profiled from peripheral blood of roughly twelve young patients with multiple sclerosis to demonstrate the VDJtools post-analysis software. The patients with multiple sclerosis were children and adolescents between about 6 and 17 years of age. The library was prepared using PCR. Instrument on record: Illumina HiSeq 2500. Unique molecular identifiers were incorporated into TCR beta cDNA libraries to reduce PCR and sequencing biases. Some 500,000 cDNA molecules were obtained per 1 to 10 million input T cells, so each molecule approximated one T cell. Patient libraries were prepared and sequenced with the same protocol used for the earlier healthy control dataset. Samples belonging to the same batch were prepared together, multiplexed and sequenced on a shared HiSeq lane. In the source study's methods: MIGEC handled the raw barcoded reads, throwing out single-read molecular identifier groups before consensus assembly and CDR3 extraction. Clonotype tables were post-analysed with VDJtools, normalizing diversity by down-sampling all datasets to the smallest sample size. Repertoire overlap clustering matched CDR3 amino acid but not nucleotide sequences to correct batch-related cross-sample contamination. TCRdb handled the public reads itself, with Q25 trimming in fastp and clone calling in MiXCR, and kept productive beta chains. Each CDR3 protein gets just one entry, which takes the most common genes and DNA from the rows behind it. TCRdb, rather than the study authors, made the V and J calls. The sample profile shows more than 450,000 distinct CDR3 sequences; around 40% of them were found once. About 1.5% of the sample comes from the top ten.

Sequencing was performed on blood. This TCR was sampled from a girl aged 10 to 17 with multiple sclerosis. The chain couples TRBV6-5 to TRBJ2-7; possibly the D gene is TRBD2, per 6 matching bases. The DNA sequence follows: TGTGCCAGCAGTTACAGGGGACCGGGAGCGTGGGCCTACGAGCAGTACTTC. Translated, it reads CASSYRGPGAWAYEQYF.